Below, 16 T cell receptor beta chains from the same sample are listed, as sequenced in a study of cytomegalovirus exposure and HLA in healthy donors. PCR involved 60 Vbeta and 13 Jbeta primers. Generated by immunoSEQ multiplex PCR, the TCRdb table keeps only in-frame clones and is missing some. The data show roughly 120,000 clones, 73% seen once. Material for sequencing was PBMCs. Receptors were obtained from a woman aged 35 to 49 in good health and CMV-seropositive.

The chain recombines TRBV7-8 with TRBJ2-7, with 7 nucleotides matching TRBD1. The germline CDR1 and CDR2 sequences are SGHVS and FQNEAQ. The CDR3 spans 16 residues. The junction had 5 bases not matched to a gene; V was cut back by 0 bases and J by 0 bases. CDR3 sequence: CASSLALTGASYEQYF. DNA for the CDR3: TGTGCCAGCAGCTTAGCCTTAACAGGGGCCTCCTACGAGCAGTACTTC.

The chain employs TRBV11-2 and TRBJ2-4, with TRBD1 matching over 9 bases. CDR1 is SGHAT and CDR2 is FQNNGV in the germline V gene. The ends lost 5 bases at V and 9 bases at J; junction bases unmatched: 11. The length of the CDR3 is 15 residues. As DNA, the CDR3 is TGTGCCAGCAGCCCCTCCGGGACAGGGAATATCATTCAGTACTTC. Translation: CASSPSGTGNIIQYF.

A few counts support this clone. The junction departs from the called germline gene at one end, perhaps through a read error. The chain carries TRBV7-9 and TRBJ1-1, with 7 bases lining up with TRBD1. CDR1 is SEHNR and CDR2 is FQNEAQ in the germline V gene (reference sequence). The CDR3 runs 14 residues. CDR3 region: CASSLQGIRTEAFF. Written as DNA, the CDR3 is TGCGCCAGCAGCCTACAGGGGATTCGGACTGAAGCTTTCTTT.

Only a few counts were recorded for this clone. This rearrangement joins TRBV9 to TRBJ1-1; D not certain. Germline CDR1 is SGDLS and CDR2 is YYNGEE. Trimming stripped 4 bases from V and 7 bases from J, with 11 bases between. This CDR3 is 12 amino acids long. DNA of the CDR3: TGTGCCAGCAGCCCTCGAGGTGGTGAAGCTTTCTTT. Translation gives CASSPRGGEAFF.

This rearrangement joins TRBV13 to TRBJ2-6, with D unclear. The germline V gene has CDR1 PRHDT and CDR2 FYEKMQ (reference sequence). The CDR3 length is 16 residues. The ends were cut back, 3 bases at V and 0 bases at J, with 9 bases in the middle. The CDR3 spells CASSLGPSSGANVLTF. In DNA form, the CDR3 reads TGTGCCAGCAGCTTGGGCCCGAGCTCTGGGGCCAACGTCCTGACTTTC.

This clone was detected only a few times. This sequence joins TRBV7-8 and TRBJ1-2; 9 nucleotides match TRBD1. V lost 5 bases, J lost 3 bases, and 7 bases stayed unmatched. Germline V gene data show CDR1 as SGHVS and CDR2 as FQNEAQ. This CDR3 is 15 amino acids long. The CDR3: CASSKGTGSDYGYTF. The CDR3 DNA sequence: TGTGCCAGCAGCAAGGGGACAGGGAGTGACTATGGCTACACCTTC.

V and J are TRBV7-6 and TRBJ2-1; D unresolved. Germline V CDR1 and CDR2: SGHVS, FNYEAQ. Trimming left V 5 bases short and J 5 bases short, with 10 bases between. The CDR3 is made up of 13 amino acids. DNA for the CDR3: TGTGCCAGCAGCCCCTCAGTGGACAATGAGCAGTTCTTC. Protein product: CASSPSVDNEQFF.

This chain uses TRBV5-5 with TRBJ2-3, with 10 bases fitting TRBD1. V was pared by 2 bases and J by 10 bases, with 10 bases of the junction left unmatched. Germline-derived CDR1 and CDR2 are SGHKS and YYEKEE (reference sequence). CDR3 length: 15 residues. The CDR3 region has the DNA TGTGCCAGCAGCTTAAGCCGGGACAGGGGTGCGCCGCAGTATTTT. It is translated as CASSLSRDRGAPQYF.

V and J are TRBV7-2 and TRBJ2-7, with 11 positions matching TRBD1. Germline lookup yields CDR1 SGHTA and CDR2 FQGNSA. The CDR3 has 15 amino acids. Germline trimming cut 4 bases from V and 0 bases from J; bases unmatched to any gene: 2. In DNA, the CDR3 is TGTGCCAGCAGCTCCGGGACAGGGGGCTCCTACGAGCAGTACTTC. It yields the protein CASSSGTGGSYEQYF.

The rearrangement uses TRBV6-5 and TRBJ1-2; TRBD1 is a possible D gene (5 bases). This CDR3 region has 14 residues. Trimming took off 0 bases at V and 4 bases at J, with 9 bases between the two ends. Germline V gene lookup returns CDR1 MNHEY and CDR2 SVGAGI. CDR3 sequence: CASSYSSGAYGYTF. CDR3 bases: TGTGCCAGCAGTTACTCCAGCGGGGCCTATGGCTACACCTTC.

The chain couples TRBV21-1 to TRBJ1-1; TRBD1 is taken as the D call from the table, unchecked against the DNA. TRBV21-1 is tagged as a pseudogene. This CDR3 region has 14 residues. In DNA form, the CDR3 reads TGTGCCAGCAGCCCCCGGCGGAGGCCAGGGGCCGCTTTCTTT. Protein sequence: CASSPRRRPGAAFF.

The chain is built from TRBV19 and TRBJ1-4; D remains ambiguous. The CDR3 is 15 residues long. V shed 2 bases and J shed 8 bases, with 15 bases lying between them. The germline V gene encodes CDR1 LNHDA and CDR2 SQIVND (reference sequence). This chain's CDR3 is CASSITWADTEKLFF. CDR3 in DNA: TGTGCCAGTAGTATAACTTGGGCCGACACGGAAAAACTGTTTTTT.

This chain connects TRBV10-3 to TRBJ2-7; 9 positions agree with TRBD2. Unmatched junction bases numbered 3, after V lost 6 bases and J lost 0 bases. The CDR3 totals 14 residues. CDR1 is ENHRY and CDR2 is SYGVKD in the germline V gene. CDR3 sequence reads: CAIRASGTSYEQYF. As DNA, the CDR3 is TGTGCCATCAGAGCTAGCGGGACCTCCTACGAGCAGTACTTC.

The chain couples TRBV10-3 to TRBJ1-1; weak D call: TRBD1 (6 bases). This CDR3 has 13 amino acids. From germline, CDR1 is ENHRY and CDR2 SYGVKD. The V and J ends lost 2 bases and 3 bases respectively, with 7 bases between them. The CDR3 coding sequence is TGTGCCATCAGTGAGACAGGGTACACTGAAGCTTTCTTT. Translating gives CAISETGYTEAFF.

The chain employs TRBV27 and TRBJ2-7; 7 nucleotides agree with TRBD1. Germline V gene sequence: CDR1 MNHEY, CDR2 SMNVEV (reference sequence). V lost 3 bases, J lost 4 bases, and 3 bases stayed unmatched. There are 13 residues in the CDR3. The CDR3 region is CASSLNRGYEQYF. The CDR3, as DNA: TGTGCCAGCAGTTTGAACAGGGGTTACGAGCAGTACTTC.

This rearrangement joins TRBV5-1 to TRBJ1-1, with 9 positions matching TRBD1. The CDR3 loop spans 15 amino acids. Germline V lookup: CDR1 SGHRS, CDR2 YFSETQ. The V segment lost 3 bases and the J segment 1 base; nucleotides outside the gene matches: 4. Here the CDR3 reads CASSSRQGGNTEAFF. For the CDR3, the DNA is TGCGCCAGCAGCTCTCGACAGGGGGGGAACACTGAAGCTTTCTTT. Full variable domain (outside the CDR3, taken from reference TRBV5-1 and TRBJ1-1): KAGVTQTPRYLIKTRGQQVTLSCSPISGHRSVSWYQQTPGQGLQFLFEYFSETQRNKGNFPGRFSGRQFSNSRSEMNVSTLELGDSALYLCASSSRQGGNTEAFFGQGTRLTVV.